Below, 5 T cell receptor beta chains from the same sample are listed, as sequenced in a study of cytomegalovirus exposure and HLA in healthy donors. The study ran its PCR with 60 Vbeta and 13 Jbeta primers. TCRdb's copy holds only in-frame clones and misses some; the assay was immunoSEQ multiplex PCR. The profile covers 70,000 to 90,000 clones, with 65% to 90% appearing a single time and around 18% taken by the ten largest. The sample consisted of PBMCs. These receptors were obtained from a man aged 65 to 79 in good health and CMV-seropositive.

This chain uses TRBV30 with TRBJ2-1; 8 bases line up with TRBD1. Trimming took 0 bases from V and 8 from J; bases not matched to a gene: 6. CDR1 and CDR2 from the germline V gene are GTSNPN and SVGIG (reference sequence). CDR3 length equals 14 residues. This CDR3 reads CAWSVQTGVDEQFF. The CDR3 coding sequence is TGTGCCTGGAGTGTACAGACAGGGGTGGATGAGCAGTTCTTC.

The chain employs TRBV19 and TRBJ1-2; possible D gene TRBD1, 6 bases. The CDR3 is made up of 14 amino acids. Per germline, CDR1 LNHDA and CDR2 SQIVND (reference sequence). V lost 5 bases and J 7 bases, leaving 17 bases between the germline ends. The CDR3 nucleotides read TGTGCCAGTAGTGGGAGTGGGGGCGCAGGTGGCTACACCTTC. Translating gives CASSGSGGAGGYTF. Complete variable domain (other parts from reference TRBV19 and TRBJ1-2): DGGITQSPKYLFRKEGQNVTLSCEQNLNHDAMYWYRQDPGQGLRLIYYSQIVNDFQKGDIAEGYSVSREKKESFPLTVTSAQKNPTAFYLCASSGSGGAGGYTFGSGTRLTVV.

The chain recombines TRBV4-1 with TRBJ2-5; 10 bases are shared with TRBD2. The CDR3 sequence is 15 residues long. The J segment lost 1 base and the V segment lost 1 base, leaving 0 bases of the junction unmatched. Germline V CDR1 and CDR2: MGHRA, YSYEKL. In nucleotides, the CDR3 is TGCGCCAGCAGCCAAGGGACTAGCGGCCAAGAGACCCAGTACTTC. Translation gives CASSQGTSGQETQYF.

This chain joins TRBV5-1 and TRBJ2-7; 9 nucleotides line up with TRBD1. CDR1 and CDR2 (germline): SGHRS, YFSETQ. The CDR3 totals 15 residues. V trimming: 5 bases; J trimming: 2 bases; junction bases outside the gene matches: 8. The CDR3 DNA is TGCGCCAGCAGGACCGGGACAGGGCTTCCCTACGAGCAGTACTTC. Its translation is CASRTGTGLPYEQYF.

This chain connects TRBV6-1 to TRBJ1-5; D is possibly TRBD1 (5 bases). V lost 5 bases and J lost 5, with 10 bases in between. The CDR3 has 13 amino acids. Germline-derived CDR1 and CDR2 are MNHNS and SASEGT. The CDR3 DNA reads TGTGCCAGCAGTATGGGGGGGGATCAGCCCCAGCATTTT. As protein: CASSMGGDQPQHF.